Shown below are 21 T cell receptor beta chains from a single sample sequenced in a study of blood T cell repertoires in COVID-19. TCRdb keeps only in-frame clones here, not all; method: immunoSEQ multiplex PCR. This sample has more than 95,000 clones, with over 70% found just once. The sequenced sample was peripheral blood. The receptors were sampled from an elderly man with active or convalescent COVID-19.

Here the CDR3 reads CASSYHTADEAFF. The CDR3 nucleotides read TGTGCCAGCAGCTACCACACAGCAGATGAAGCTTTCTTT. This chain uses TRBV11-2 with TRBJ1-1; no firm D call. This CDR3 is 13 amino acids long. Trimming removed 4 bases at V and 7 bases at J, with 13 bases between. The V gene's germline CDR1 is SGHAT and CDR2 FQNNGV.

V usage is TRBV7-2 and J usage is TRBJ2-6; D is uncertain. V shed 2 bases and J shed 2 bases, with 13 bases lying between them. The CDR3 has 17 residues. In germline, CDR1 is SGHTA, CDR2 FQGNSA. The chain's CDR3 is CASSLNLVRAGANVLTF. The CDR3 DNA follows: TGTGCCAGCAGCTTAAATCTGGTCCGGGCTGGGGCCAACGTCCTGACTTTC.

The chain employs TRBV4-3 and TRBJ2-3; TRBD2 matches at 12 bases. Germline V gene lookup returns CDR1 LGHNA and CDR2 YSLEER. V dropped 6 bases and J dropped 4; count of bases not matched to a gene: 8. The CDR3 consists of 16 residues. CDR3 DNA: TGCGCCAGCAGGCACAACCTAGCGGGGGGGTCAGATACGCAGTATTTT. It translates to CASRHNLAGGSDTQYF.

The gene calls are TRBV4-1 and TRBJ2-3; TRBD2 aligns across 10 bases. With V trimmed by 8 bases and J by 6 bases, 17 bases remained unmatched. Germline loops: CDR1 MGHRA, CDR2 YSYEKL. CDR3 size: 17 residues. The CDR3 region has the DNA TGCGCCAGCTCCTACCGTGGAGCGGGGGGGCCGTCGGATACGCAGTATTTT. Translating gives CASSYRGAGGPSDTQYF.

This clone has just one count. The chain links TRBV7-2 to TRBJ2-1; D may be TRBD2 (5 bases). This CDR3 contains 16 residues. The ends were cut back, 7 bases at V and 0 bases at J, with 16 bases in the middle. Germline V CDR1 and CDR2: SGHTA, FQGNSA. The CDR3 coding sequence is TGTGCCAGCACCCTTACGGGAACGGCCTCCTACAATGAGCAGTTCTTC. Translating it yields CASTLTGTASYNEQFF.

This clone was seen once. A junction end diverges from the germline sequence, so it may reflect a read error. This sequence joins TRBV5-6 and TRBJ2-7; perhaps TRBD1 as D (6 bases). This CDR3 comprises 12 residues. The germline V gene encodes CDR1 SGHDT and CDR2 YYEEEE. CDR3: CASSLSTLDSYF. CDR3 nucleotides: TGTGCCAGCAGCTTGAGTACGTTGGACAGCTATTTC.

This rearrangement joins TRBV5-4 to TRBJ1-1; 7 nucleotides agree with TRBD1. The CDR3 is 15 amino acids. The germline V gene encodes CDR1 SGHNT and CDR2 YYREEE (reference sequence). V dropped 6 bases and J dropped 1; count of bases not matched to a gene: 9. The CDR3 here is CASNPKTGPNTEAFF. The CDR3 DNA reads as TGTGCCAGCAACCCAAAGACAGGGCCGAACACTGAAGCTTTCTTT.

V gene TRBV28 combines with J gene TRBJ2-3, with 7 nucleotides matching TRBD2. This CDR3 has 15 amino acids. The germline CDR1 and CDR2 sequences are MDHEN and SYDVKM. V dropped 6 bases and J dropped 2; count of bases not matched to a gene: 8. CDR3 DNA: TGTGCCAGCAGCCGAGCGGGACTCAACACAGATACGCAGTATTTT. Translating it yields CASSRAGLNTDTQYF.

The V and J genes are TRBV6-2 or TRBV6-3 and TRBJ1-1, with 8 bases matching TRBD1. The CDR3 sequence is 13 residues long. Germline CDR1 is MNHEY and CDR2 is SVGEGT. The trim removed 2 bases at V and 4 bases at J, leaving 0 bases unmatched. Here the CDR3 DNA reads TGTGCCAGCAGTTACACAGGGGGCACTGAAGCTTTCTTT. Amino acid sequence: CASSYTGGTEAFF.

The chain links TRBV7-9 to TRBJ1-4; 11 bases are shared with TRBD1. The CDR3 runs to 14 residues. CDR1 is SEHNR and CDR2 is FQNEAQ in the germline V gene (reference sequence). Losses at the gene ends were 4 bases for V and 7 bases for J; bases not matched to a gene: 2. The CDR3 protein is CASSSDRGPEKLFF. In nucleotides, the CDR3 is TGTGCCAGCAGCTCGGACAGGGGGCCTGAAAAACTGTTTTTT.

The chain recombines TRBV4-1 with TRBJ2-3; D perhaps matches TRBD1 (5 bases). V lost 0 bases, J lost 3 bases, and 13 bases lay in between. Germline lookup yields CDR1 MGHRA and CDR2 YSYEKL. This CDR3 region has 16 residues. CDR3 in amino acids: CASSQDWTLRTDTQYF. Here the CDR3 DNA reads TGCGCCAGCAGCCAAGATTGGACATTGAGAACAGATACGCAGTATTTT.

This sequence joins TRBV7-6 and TRBJ2-7; D may be TRBD2 (6 bases). The CDR3 runs 13 residues. Between the trimmed V and J ends, which lost 4 bases and 7 bases, there was a span of 14 bases. Germline-derived CDR1 and CDR2 are SGHVS and FNYEAQ. The CDR3 region is CASSSQGLGEQYF. The CDR3 coding sequence is TGTGCCAGCAGCTCGCAGGGACTTGGGGAGCAGTACTTC.

This chain connects TRBV28 to TRBJ2-7, with 7 positions matching TRBD1. The V segment lost 5 bases and the J segment 6 bases; nucleotides outside the gene matches: 7. The CDR3 covers 13 residues. Germline CDR1 reads MDHEN; CDR2 reads SYDVKM. The CDR3 bases are TGTGCCAGCAGTACGACAGGGACCCGCGAGCAGTACTTC. As protein: CASSTTGTREQYF.

CDR3 protein: CASSRPDTQYF. CDR3 bases: TGTGCCAGCAGCCGGCCAGATACGCAGTATTTT. V gene TRBV6-2 or TRBV6-3 combines with J gene TRBJ2-3; D gene ambiguous. This CDR3 is 11 amino acids long. CDR1 is MNHEY, CDR2 SVGEGT, per germline. Trimming removed 6 bases at V and 4 bases at J, with 5 bases between.

The rearrangement links TRBV2 to TRBJ2-6; D not certain. This CDR3 comprises 14 residues. With 6 bases removed from V and 2 bases from J, the gap between germline ends came to 8 bases. CDR1 is SNHLY and CDR2 is FYNNEI in the germline V gene. The DNA of the CDR3 is TGTGCCAGCAGAGCCGAGGCTGGGGCCAACGTCCTGACTTTC. Translating it yields CASRAEAGANVLTF.

This clone is medium-sized. The chain combines TRBV27 with TRBJ2-1, with D perhaps matching TRBD1 (5 bases). The CDR3 length is 12 residues. V gave up 4 bases and J gave up 8 bases, with 9 bases separating them. From germline, CDR1 is MNHEY and CDR2 SMNVEV (reference sequence). CDR3 in amino acids: CASSWGRDEQFF. CDR3 bases: TGTGCCAGCAGTTGGGGCCGTGATGAGCAGTTCTTC.

This rearrangement joins TRBV5-6 to TRBJ2-7, with TRBD1 as a possible D gene (6 bases). Germline CDR1 and CDR2: SGHDT and YYEEEE. V shed 0 bases and J shed 0 bases, with 10 bases lying between them. The CDR3 is 15 residues long. The chain's CDR3 is CASSLVGDNSYEQYF. For the CDR3, the DNA is TGTGCCAGCAGCTTGGTAGGGGACAACTCCTACGAGCAGTACTTC.

This chain uses TRBV10-1 with TRBJ2-1; D is possibly TRBD2 (5 bases). Trimming removed 3 bases from V and 4 bases from J, with 7 bases in between. The CDR3 is 13 amino acids. CDR1 and CDR2 (germline): WNHNN, SYGVQD (reference sequence). CDR3 sequence (DNA): TGCGCCAGCAGTGACGGACTTTACAATGAGCAGTTCTTC. It encodes CASSDGLYNEQFF.

The rearrangement uses TRBV4-3 and TRBJ1-4; 10 bases match TRBD1. Germline loops: CDR1 LGHNA, CDR2 YSLEER. Trimming at V came to 2 bases and at J to 1 base, leaving 10 bases not matched to a gene. This CDR3 has 19 residues. CDR3 bases: TGCGCCAGCAGCCAAACCGGGACAGGGGTGTTGGTAACTAATGAAAAACTGTTTTTT. It translates to CASSQTGTGVLVTNEKLFF.

The rearrangement links TRBV3-1 (or the pseudogene TRBV3-2) to TRBJ1-4, with 7 bases identical to TRBD1. CDR3 size: 15 residues. V shed 1 base, J shed 8 bases, and the junction held 7 bases outside the gene matches. From germline, CDR1 is LGHDT and CDR2 YNNKEL (reference sequence). CDR3 sequence: CASSQGTGDQEKLFF. CDR3 coding DNA: TGTGCCAGCAGCCAAGGAACAGGGGATCAGGAAAAACTGTTTTTT.

This rearrangement joins TRBV28 to TRBJ2-7; the match to TRBD2 covers 7 bases. Germline V lookup: CDR1 MDHEN, CDR2 SYDVKM. J was trimmed by 6 bases and V by 3 bases; bases with no gene match: 14. CDR3 size: 16 residues. CDR3 bases: TGTGCCAGCAGTTTGGAGCGGGACCGGTTGACTCTCGAGCAGTACTTC. It translates to CASSLERDRLTLEQYF.